This T cell receptor beta chain was sequenced for a study of patients and donors after allogeneic stem cell transplantation. MiXCR was run by TCRdb on the RT-PCR reads, yielding one entry per CDR3 protein. The table shows fewer than 75,000 distinct CDR3 sequences, with approximately 12% occurring only once. In this sample, this clonotype turned up many times. Trimming stripped 3 bases from V and 9 bases from J, with 3 bases between. The CDR3 runs 11 residues. Germline V gene sequence: CDR1 SEHNR, CDR2 FQNEAQ (reference sequence). The chain joins TRBV7-9 to TRBJ1-6, with D unresolved. Sequencing was carried out using blood, either unsorted or a sorted T cell fraction (not recorded which). The source is a human donor who was either an allogeneic HSCT recipient or a stem cell or donor lymphocyte infusion donor (not recorded which). It is not recorded whose cells these are; they may come from a transplant donor. CDR3 DNA sequence: TGTGCCAGCAGCTTGGGTTCACCCCTCCACTTT. Residues: CASSLGSPLHF.